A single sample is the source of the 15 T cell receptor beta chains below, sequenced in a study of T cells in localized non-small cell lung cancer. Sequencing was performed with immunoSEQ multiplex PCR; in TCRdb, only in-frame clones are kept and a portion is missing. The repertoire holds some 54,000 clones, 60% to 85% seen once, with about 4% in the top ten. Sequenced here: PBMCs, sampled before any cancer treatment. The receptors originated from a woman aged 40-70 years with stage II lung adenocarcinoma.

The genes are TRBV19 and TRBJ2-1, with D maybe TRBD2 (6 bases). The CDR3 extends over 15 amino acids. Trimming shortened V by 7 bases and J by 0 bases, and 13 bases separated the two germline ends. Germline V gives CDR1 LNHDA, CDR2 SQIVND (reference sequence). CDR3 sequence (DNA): TGTGCCAGTAAGGAGGGCCCCAGCTCCTACAATGAGCAGTTCTTC. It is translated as CASKEGPSSYNEQFF.

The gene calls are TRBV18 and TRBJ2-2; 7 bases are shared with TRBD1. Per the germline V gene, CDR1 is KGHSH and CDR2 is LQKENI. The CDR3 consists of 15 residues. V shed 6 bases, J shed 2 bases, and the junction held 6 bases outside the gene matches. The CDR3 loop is CASSHDRVNTGELFF. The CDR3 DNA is TGTGCCAGCTCCCACGACAGGGTAAACACCGGGGAGCTGTTTTTT. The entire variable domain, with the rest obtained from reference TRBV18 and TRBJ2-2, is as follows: NAGVMQNPRHLVRRRGQEARLRCSPMKGHSHVYWYRQLPEEGLKFMVYLQKENIIDESGMPKERFSAEFPKEGPSILRIQQVVRGDSAAYFCASSHDRVNTGELFFGEGSRLTVL.

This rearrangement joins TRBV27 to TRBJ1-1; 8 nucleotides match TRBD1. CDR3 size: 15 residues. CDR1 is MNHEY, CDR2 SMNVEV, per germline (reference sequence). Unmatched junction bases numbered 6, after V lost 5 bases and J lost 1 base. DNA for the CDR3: TGTGCCAGCAGTCCCCGGACAGGGAAGAACACTGAAGCTTTCTTT. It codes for CASSPRTGKNTEAFF.

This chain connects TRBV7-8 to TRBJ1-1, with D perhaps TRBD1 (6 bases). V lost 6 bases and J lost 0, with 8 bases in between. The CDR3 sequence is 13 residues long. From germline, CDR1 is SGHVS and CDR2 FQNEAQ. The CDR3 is CASRQGMNTEAFF. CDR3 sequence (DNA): TGTGCCAGCAGGCAGGGGATGAACACTGAAGCTTTCTTT.

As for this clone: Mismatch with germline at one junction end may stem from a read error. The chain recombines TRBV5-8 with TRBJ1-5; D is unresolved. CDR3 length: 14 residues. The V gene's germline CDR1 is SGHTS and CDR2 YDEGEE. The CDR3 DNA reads TGTGCCAGCAGTTTGGTGGGAGGCAATCAGCCCCAGCATTTT. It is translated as CASSLVGGNQPQHF.

The CDR3 loop is CASSYAHSSYNEQFF. CDR3 nucleotides: TGTGCCAGCAGCTATGCCCATAGCTCCTACAATGAGCAGTTCTTC. The gene calls are TRBV5-4 and TRBJ2-1; D gene unclear. The CDR3 consists of 15 residues. Germline CDR1 SGHNT, CDR2 YYREEE (reference sequence). V lost 3 bases and J 0 bases, leaving 10 bases between the germline ends.

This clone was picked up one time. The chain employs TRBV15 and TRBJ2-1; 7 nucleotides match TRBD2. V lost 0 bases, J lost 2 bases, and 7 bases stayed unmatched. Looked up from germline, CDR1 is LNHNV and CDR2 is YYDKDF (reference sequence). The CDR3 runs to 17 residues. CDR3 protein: CATSRDLPSGAYNEQFF. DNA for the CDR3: TGTGCCACCAGCAGAGATCTACCGAGCGGGGCCTACAATGAGCAGTTCTTC. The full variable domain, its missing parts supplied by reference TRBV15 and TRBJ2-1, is DAMVIQNPRYQVTQFGKPVTLSCSQTLNHNVMYWYQQKSSQAPKLLFHYYDKDFNNEADTPDNFQSRRPNTSFCFLDIRSPGLGDTAMYLCATSRDLPSGAYNEQFFGPGTRLTVL.

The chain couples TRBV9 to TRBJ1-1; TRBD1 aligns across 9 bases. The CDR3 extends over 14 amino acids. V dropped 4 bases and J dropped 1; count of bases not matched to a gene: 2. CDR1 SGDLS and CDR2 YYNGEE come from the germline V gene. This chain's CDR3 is CASSPGQGNTEAFF. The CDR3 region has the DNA TGTGCCAGCAGCCCGGGACAGGGGAACACTGAAGCTTTCTTT.

CDR3: CAWGWQTGYLNTEAFF. CDR3 nucleotide sequence: TGTGCCTGGGGGTGGCAAACTGGATACTTGAACACTGAAGCTTTCTTT. The genes are TRBV30 and TRBJ1-1; no clear D gene. The germline V gene encodes CDR1 GTSNPN and CDR2 SVGIG (reference sequence). The CDR3 sequence is 16 residues long. V was pared by 5 bases and J by 0 bases, with 19 bases between.

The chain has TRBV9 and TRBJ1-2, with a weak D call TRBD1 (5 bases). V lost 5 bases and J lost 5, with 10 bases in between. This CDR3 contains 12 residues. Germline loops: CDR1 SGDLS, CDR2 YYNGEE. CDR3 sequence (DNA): TGTGCCAGCAGGAGTAGGGGTTATGGCTACACCTTC. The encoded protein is CASRSRGYGYTF. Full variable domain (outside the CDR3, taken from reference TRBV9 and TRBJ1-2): DSGVTQTPKHLITATGQRVTLRCSPRSGDLSVYWYQQSLDQGLQFLIQYYNGEERAKGNILERFSAQQFPDLHSELNLSSLELGDSALYFCASRSRGYGYTFGSGTRLTVV.

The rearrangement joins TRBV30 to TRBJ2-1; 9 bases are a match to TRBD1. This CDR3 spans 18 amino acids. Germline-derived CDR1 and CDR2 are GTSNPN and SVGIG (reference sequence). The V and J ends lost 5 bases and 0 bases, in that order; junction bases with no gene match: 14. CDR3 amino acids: CAWGGTGKSSFSYNEQFF. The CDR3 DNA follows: TGTGCCTGGGGGGGGACAGGGAAAAGTTCTTTCTCCTACAATGAGCAGTTCTTC.

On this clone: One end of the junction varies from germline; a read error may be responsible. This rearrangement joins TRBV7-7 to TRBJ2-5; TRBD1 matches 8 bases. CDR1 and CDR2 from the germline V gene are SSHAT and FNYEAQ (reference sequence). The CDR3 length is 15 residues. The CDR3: CASSDGAGQGETQYF. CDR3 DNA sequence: TGTGCTAGCAGCGACGGCGCAGGACAGGGAGAGACCCAGTACTTC.

The CDR3 protein is CAWGDGDNEQFF. DNA of the CDR3: TGTGCCTGGGGGGACGGGGACAATGAGCAGTTCTTC. The genes are TRBV30 and TRBJ2-1; D assignment may be TRBD1 or TRBD2 (5 bases each). The V end was cut by 5 bases, the J end by 5 bases, with 10 bases between. This CDR3 is 12 amino acids long. Germline V gene sequence: CDR1 GTSNPN, CDR2 SVGIG (reference sequence).

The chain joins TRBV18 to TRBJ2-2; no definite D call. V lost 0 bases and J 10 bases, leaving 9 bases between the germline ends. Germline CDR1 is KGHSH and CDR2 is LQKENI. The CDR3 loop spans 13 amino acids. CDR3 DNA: TGTGCCAGCTCACCACCGGGGTCTAAGGAGCTGTTTTTT. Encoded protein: CASSPPGSKELFF.

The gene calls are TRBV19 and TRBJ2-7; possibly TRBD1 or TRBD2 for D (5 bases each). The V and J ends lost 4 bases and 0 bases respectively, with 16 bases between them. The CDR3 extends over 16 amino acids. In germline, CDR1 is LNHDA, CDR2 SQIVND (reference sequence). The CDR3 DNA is TGTGCCAGTAGTACTAGACAGACTAAAAGCTCCTACGAGCAGTACTTC. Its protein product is CASSTRQTKSSYEQYF.